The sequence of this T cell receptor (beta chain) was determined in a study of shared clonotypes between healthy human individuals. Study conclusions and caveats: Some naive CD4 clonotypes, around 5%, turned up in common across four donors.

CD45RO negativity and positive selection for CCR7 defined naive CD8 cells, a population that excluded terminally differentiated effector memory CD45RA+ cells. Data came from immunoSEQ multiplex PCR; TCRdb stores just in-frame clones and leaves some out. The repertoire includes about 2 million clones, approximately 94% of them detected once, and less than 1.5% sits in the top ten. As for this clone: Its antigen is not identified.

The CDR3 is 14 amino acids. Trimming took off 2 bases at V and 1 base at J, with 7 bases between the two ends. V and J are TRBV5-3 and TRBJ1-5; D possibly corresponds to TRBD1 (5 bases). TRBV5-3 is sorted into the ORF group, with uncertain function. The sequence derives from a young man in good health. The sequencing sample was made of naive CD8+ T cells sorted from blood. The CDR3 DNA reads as TGTGCCAGAAGCTTCGGACAAAGCAATCAGCCCCAGCATTTT. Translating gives CARSFGQSNQPQHF.